One T cell receptor (beta chain) is described in this entry. This sample was taken from a study of blood T cell repertoires in COVID-19. Across the whole study: The cDNA or gDNA used as material had been derived from T cells, B-cell-depleted T cells, or PBMCs.

Clinical history as reported by participants underpinned cohort assignment. What the recovered Cohort 3 donors had was two negative PCRs, clearance, or symptom resolution. Original data processing: Quantification of nucleated cells was approximated via reference gene primer amplification. The method was immunoSEQ multiplex PCR; TCRdb's version includes in-frame clones alone and lacks a portion of them. V and J calls plus clone size are reproduced from that table; the DNA served to infer D and trimming. The sample lists under 200,000 clones; approximately 80% were seen once. Looked up from germline, CDR1 is SGHRS and CDR2 is YFSETQ. The trim removed 3 bases at V and 5 bases at J, leaving 7 bases unmatched. The CDR3 is made up of 15 amino acids.

The J gene is TRBJ2-2, the V gene TRBV5-1, with 7 bases lining up with TRBD2. This TCR was recovered from a man aged 45-65 years who had recovered from COVID-19. Sequenced sample: PBMCs or T cells enriched from blood (not recorded which). CDR3 protein: CASSSGLFGTGELFF. The CDR3 nucleotides read TGCGCCAGCAGCTCGGGACTATTCGGGACCGGGGAGCTGTTTTTT.